This TCR beta chain is drawn from a study of blood T cell repertoires in COVID-19. Study details: T cells, B-cell-depleted T cells, or PBMCs provided the cDNA or gDNA that served as material.

As handled by the study authors: Reference gene primer amplification gave estimated nucleated cell counts. TCRdb keeps only in-frame clones here, not all; method: immunoSEQ multiplex PCR. V and J calls and clone size come straight from that table; D and trimming were deduced from the DNA. The sample carries approximately 200,000 clones, more than 80% recorded once. This CDR3 region has 13 residues. The germline V and J ends were trimmed by 4 bases and 8 bases, with 12 bases remaining between them. Germline CDR1 and CDR2: SNHLY and FYNNEI. The V gene is TRBV2, the J gene TRBJ2-4, with D tentatively TRBD2 (5 bases). The receptor was derived from a woman of 80 years or more with acute or convalescent COVID-19. Material: peripheral blood. The CDR3 DNA follows: TGTGCCAGCAGTGGGCTAGCCCCAGACATTCAGTACTTC. Protein: CASSGLAPDIQYF.